This T cell receptor beta chain was recovered during a study of cytomegalovirus exposure and HLA in healthy donors. The PCR contained 60 Vbeta and 13 Jbeta primers. This table comes from immunoSEQ multiplex PCR, and its TCRdb copy is limited to in-frame clones, with some not included. The sample records roughly 130,000 clones, about three quarters being singletons. This clone occurred a few times. Source material: PBMCs. The TCR was taken from a man aged 35-49 years in good health and CMV-seronegative.

CDR3 sequence reads: CASSLGSSGNQETQYF. The CDR3 DNA sequence: TGTGCCAGCAGCTTAGGCTCTAGCGGGAACCAAGAGACCCAGTACTTC. The chain recombines TRBV7-2 with TRBJ2-5; 9 bases map to TRBD2. The CDR3 runs 16 residues. V lost 1 base, J lost 0 bases, and 3 bases stayed unmatched. From germline, CDR1 is SGHTA and CDR2 FQGNSA.